This TCR beta chain originates from a study of blood T cell repertoires in COVID-19. Sequencing was performed with immunoSEQ multiplex PCR; in TCRdb, only in-frame clones are kept and a portion is missing. The profile shows roughly 200,000 clones, over 80% of them singletons. This clone has just one count. The CDR3 runs to 14 residues. The V end lost 5 bases, the J end lost 4 bases, and 9 bases lay between the germline ends. Germline V gene data show CDR1 as MNHEY and CDR2 as SMNVEV (reference sequence). The genes are TRBV27 and TRBJ1-6; D remains unclear. Sequenced input: peripheral blood. The clonotype originates from a woman in her fifties or sixties with COVID-19, enrolled during active disease. Here the CDR3 DNA reads TGTGCCAGCAGTCCAAACTATTATAATTCACCCCTCCACTTT. Encoded protein: CASSPNYYNSPLHF.